This entry is about one T cell receptor (beta chain). This specimen belongs to a study of blood T cell repertoires in COVID-19. Study-wide background: COVID-19 samples, acute and convalescent, were from the United States, Italy and Spain. PBMCs, B-cell-depleted T cells, or T cells were the source of the cDNA or gDNA that made up the material.

V lost 2 bases to trimming and J lost 7 bases, with 11 bases between them. The germline CDR1 and CDR2 sequences are MNHEY and SVGAGI. The CDR3 sequence is 13 residues long. Patients from Seattle were sampled longitudinally, starting during active infection. In the source study's methods: Cell counts per sample came from amplifying reference gene primers. Assay used: immunoSEQ multiplex PCR; TCRdb lists only in-frame clones, some missing. V, J and clone size were drawn from that table, and D and trimming were deduced from the DNA. The sample has 250,000 to 300,000 clones; around nine tenths are singletons.

The specimen sequenced was peripheral blood. The chain has TRBV6-5 and TRBJ1-2; D possibly corresponds to TRBD1 (5 bases). The receptor was derived from a woman aged 65 to 85 with COVID-19, enrolled during active disease. The CDR3 nucleotides are TGTGCCAGCAGTTACGCCGGGAGGGGTGGCTACACCTTC. Translation: CASSYAGRGGYTF.